Listed below are T cell receptor beta chains from one sample, sequenced in a study of T cell clonotyping in hematopoietic cell transplantation. The protocol was immunoSEQ multiplex PCR, while the TCRdb copy is restricted to in-frame clones and leaves out a portion. Here the sample spans 25,000 to 35,000 clones, about 93% being singletons. This sample comprised peripheral blood mononuclear cells, obtained before stem cell transplant. These receptors originate from a middle-aged man with acute myeloid leukemia. Some clones in this sample may be carry-over from other donors' samples. CDR3s include the opening cysteine and the closing phenylalanine or tryptophan. The order of the fields is clone size, V gene, J gene, CDR3 protein. Clone size appears in some rows only: once, few, many, or a class for an expanded clone.

size: -
V: TRBV5-4
J: TRBJ2-3
CDR3: CASSERGGLDTQYF

size: -
V: TRBV29-1
J: TRBJ2-2
CDR3: CSVVGASNTGELFF

size: -
V: TRBV4-1
J: TRBJ1-2
CDR3: CASSGFRDRRNYGYTF

size: -
V: TRBV19
J: TRBJ2-7
CDR3: CASSIRGTAYEQYF

size: -
V: TRBV28
J: TRBJ2-7
CDR3: CASLPPGEVGEQYF

size: -
V: TRBV7-9
J: TRBJ2-7
CDR3: CASSLGIGEIPLEQYF

size: -
V: TRBV4-3
J: TRBJ2-5
CDR3: CASSTLAGGRETQYF

size: -
V: TRBV7-9
J: TRBJ1-2
CDR3: CASSLGHNYGYTF

size: -
V: TRBV28
J: TRBJ2-4
CDR3: CASSSTHTRGPLAKNIQYF

size: -
V: TRBV6-5
J: TRBJ1-1
CDR3: CASSRDRGLEAFF

size: -
V: TRBV7-6
J: TRBJ2-1
CDR3: CASSPITWDEQFF

size: -
V: TRBV7-6
J: TRBJ1-5
CDR3: CASSLARTGSNQPQHF

size: -
V: TRBV30
J: TRBJ1-5
CDR3: CAWSVRLGNQPQHF

size: -
V: TRBV5-6
J: TRBJ2-5
CDR3: CASSLNRGETQYF

size: -
V: TRBV5-1
J: TRBJ2-3
CDR3: CASSLALATSTDTQYF

size: -
V: TRBV28
J: TRBJ2-5
CDR3: CASSPGGSFDKTQYF

size: -
V: TRBV6-1
J: TRBJ1-3
CDR3: CASHSSGNTIYF

size: -
V: TRBV19
J: TRBJ2-1
CDR3: CASSTGQGYGEQFF

size: -
V: TRBV18
J: TRBJ1-1
CDR3: CASSPKGPKPEAFF

size: -
V: TRBV11-2
J: TRBJ2-2
CDR3: CASSLGPGELFF

size: few
V: TRBV30
J: TRBJ1-6
CDR3: CAWRAYYRERSPLHF

size: -
V: TRBV2
J: TRBJ1-3
CDR3: CASSEEGLSGNTIYF

size: few
V: TRBV28
J: TRBJ1-5
CDR3: CASSLAGAYGQPQHF

size: -
V: TRBV10-3
J: TRBJ2-5
CDR3: CAISEGTGVGETQYF

size: -
V: TRBV11-2
J: TRBJ1-2
CDR3: CASNPTGGARGYTF

size: once
V: TRBV19
J: TRBJ1-1
CDR3: CASSTARNTEAFF

size: few
V: TRBV7-2
J: TRBJ2-1
CDR3: CASSLGSGSYNEQFF

size: -
V: TRBV6-1
J: TRBJ2-2
CDR3: CASKDRVAGELFF

size: -
V: TRBV5-1
J: TRBJ2-7
CDR3: CASSFSPGHLSLYEQYF

size: -
V: TRBV7-9
J: TRBJ2-5
CDR3: CASSFGETQYF

size: once
V: TRBV6-5
J: TRBJ2-7
CDR3: CASSLLRGYIYEQYF

size: -
V: TRBV20-1
J: TRBJ2-7
CDR3: CSALGGYEQYF

size: -
V: TRBV28
J: TRBJ2-5
CDR3: CASKDDRGQQETQYF